Sequencing of this T cell receptor beta chain was carried out in a study of TIL therapy for anti-PD-1-resistant metastatic lung cancer. CDR3 size: 16 residues. Germline V lookup: CDR1 SEHNR, CDR2 FQNEAQ (reference sequence). V dropped 4 bases and J dropped 0 bases, with 13 bases sitting between them. Stated time point: pre-treatment sample, taken before nivolumab and TIL therapy. The tumor samples were excised metastases, mostly pleural nodules or supraclavicular lymph nodes. Patients were adults with stage 4 NSCLC. Note on this clone: Its target is unknown.

Study-level results: Many TIL product clones were absent from baseline tumor, suggesting clonal contraction.

The immunoSEQ assay was v3. Libraries were sequenced to approximately 2 million read pairs (survey) or roughly 5-6.5 million (deep). Using immunoSEQ multiplex PCR, the repertoire was profiled, and TCRdb retains in-frame clones only, with some absent. This sample yields more than 20,000 clones, of which roughly 72% are seen a single time; approximately 7.3% belongs to the top ten. The starting material was tumor tissue, obtained at baseline. The receptor was derived from a person aged 25-79 years with non-small cell lung cancer. The chain combines TRBV7-9 with TRBJ1-3; the D gene is possibly TRBD1 (5 bases). The CDR3 nucleotides are TGTGCCAGCAGCTCGGGTGGGGGTTCCTCTGGAAACACCATATATTTT. This encodes CASSSGGGSSGNTIYF.